The rows below give T cell receptor beta chains drawn from one sample of a study of T cell clones after liver transplantation. TCRdb's copy holds only in-frame clones and misses some; the assay was immunoSEQ multiplex PCR. The sample has around 97,000 clones, 80% to 90% seen once; the top ten hold approximately 2.9%. Here the sequenced sample was CD4+ T cells from blood, taken about 50 months after liver transplant. These receptors originate from a human patient who received a liver transplant. Among the T cells, some may be from the graft donor. CDR3s include the opening cysteine and the closing phenylalanine or tryptophan. Each record gives: D gene, CDR3 length, J gene, clone size, V gene, CDR3 protein, CDR3 DNA. The D gene is left open where the match is weak. Clone size, where shown, is once, few, many, or a class for clones that have expanded.

NA	14	TRBJ2-1	NA	TRBV19	CASSIGVRRNEQFF	TGTGCCAGTAGTATTGGGGTAAGGAGGAATGAGCAGTTCTTC
NA	14	TRBJ1-5	once	TRBV5-6	CASSFRDRHQPQHF	TGTGCCAGCAGTTTCCGGGACCGGCATCAGCCCCAGCATTTT
NA	18	TRBJ2-2	few	TRBV7-8	CASSPETSWGRAPGELFF	TGTGCCAGCAGCCCCGAAACTTCCTGGGGAAGGGCGCCCGGGGAGCTGTTTTTT
NA	13	TRBJ2-1	NA	TRBV30	CAWSPQPFNEQFF	TGTGCCTGGAGTCCACAACCGTTTAATGAGCAGTTCTTC
NA	16	TRBJ1-4	NA	TRBV30	CAWSSWGERGNEKLFF	TGTGCCTGGAGTTCTTGGGGGGAGCGGGGGAATGAAAAACTGTTTTTT
NA	14	TRBJ1-2	few	TRBV18	CASSPMADNYGYTF	TGTGCCAGCTCTCCTATGGCTGATAACTATGGCTACACCTTC
NA	14	TRBJ1-1	NA	TRBV19	CASRPTRPGTQAFF	TGTGCCAGTAGACCCACCCGACCGGGCACTCAAGCTTTCTTT
NA	15	TRBJ2-7	few	TRBV5-5	CASSLPRGGLDEQYF	TGTGCCAGCAGCTTGCCCAGGGGAGGTCTGGACGAGCAGTACTTC
TRBD1	15	TRBJ2-1	NA	TRBV27	CASSTGQSSYNEQFF	TGTGCCAGCAGTACGGGACAGAGCTCCTACAATGAGCAGTTCTTC
NA	15	TRBJ1-4	NA	TRBV7-2	CASSLEGVSTGRLFF	TGTGCCAGCAGCTTAGAAGGGGTTTCGACGGGCAGACTGTTTTTT
NA	16	TRBJ1-1	NA	TRBV21-1	CASSKEGGMMNTEAFF	TGTGCCAGCAGCAAAGAGGGCGGAATGATGAACACTGAAGCTTTCTTT
NA	15	TRBJ2-7	NA	TRBV29-1	CSVEDGGGLVYEQYF	TGCAGCGTTGAAGATGGGGGGGGCCTTGTTTACGAGCAGTACTTC
TRBD1	16	TRBJ1-6	few	TRBV28	CASSLRVGQGSSPLHF	TGTGCCAGCAGTTTAAGGGTGGGACAGGGCAGTTCACCCCTCCACTTT
NA	13	TRBJ1-1	NA	TRBV7-9	CASSLAWVTEAFF	TGTGCCAGCAGCTTAGCTTGGGTCACTGAAGCTTTCTTT
NA	14	TRBJ1-4	NA	TRBV5-1	CASSLYPANEKLFF	TGCGCCAGCAGCTTGTACCCCGCGAATGAAAAACTGTTTTTT
NA	13	TRBJ2-6	NA	TRBV30	CAWGNSGANVLTF	TGTGCCTGGGGGAACTCTGGGGCCAACGTCCTGACTTTC
TRBD2	14	TRBJ2-7	NA	TRBV7-9	CASSELAGDSEQYF	TGTGCCAGCAGCGAACTAGCGGGAGATTCCGAGCAGTACTTC
NA	14	TRBJ1-2	NA	TRBV19	CASSIEGLAYGYTF	TGTGCCAGTAGTATAGAGGGCCTTGCCTATGGCTACACCTTC
NA	14	TRBJ2-7	NA	TRBV4-1	CASSRGDFRDEQYF	TGCGCCAGCAGCCGAGGGGACTTCAGAGACGAGCAGTACTTC
NA	13	TRBJ1-1	NA	TRBV7-6	CASSLGPATEAFF	TGTGCCAGCAGCTTGGGGCCTGCCACTGAAGCTTTCTTT